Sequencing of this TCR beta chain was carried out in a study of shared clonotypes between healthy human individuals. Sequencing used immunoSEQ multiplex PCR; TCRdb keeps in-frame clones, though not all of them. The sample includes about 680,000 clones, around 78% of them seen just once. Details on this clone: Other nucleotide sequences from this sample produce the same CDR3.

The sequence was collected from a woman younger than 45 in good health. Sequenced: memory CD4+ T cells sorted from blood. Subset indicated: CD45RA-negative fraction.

The CDR3 here is CASSPGGTYEQYF. The DNA of the CDR3 is TGCGCCAGCAGCCCCGGGGGTACCTACGAGCAGTACTTC. This chain links TRBV5-1 with TRBJ2-7; a possible D gene is TRBD2 (6 bases). V gave up 4 bases and J gave up 2 bases, with 10 bases separating them. Germline-derived CDR1 and CDR2 are SGHRS and YFSETQ. The CDR3 is 13 residues long.